The clone carrying this T cell receptor beta chain was counted only a few times. Its specificity is unknown. This entry belongs to a study of blood T cells in healthy people across ages. Study observations and caveats: Compared with aged donors, long-lived donors showed fewer expanded clones, suggesting selection.

For the second PCR, which ran for 7 to 11 cycles, a sample-barcoded 5' primer and a J-beta primer mix were used. TCRdb independently ran MiXCR on the 5' RACE reads; one entry per CDR3 protein. Of 1.8 million or so distinct CDR3 sequences listed, around 40% were seen once; the top ten hold roughly 24%. The V end lost 4 bases, the J end lost 5 bases, and 11 bases lay between the germline ends. The CDR3 consists of 13 residues. The TCR sequence derives from a human donor in good health. The genes are TRBV12-3 or TRBV12-4 and TRBJ2-5, with D possibly being TRBD2 (6 bases). What was sequenced was blood. CDR3 sequence reads: CASSSVLAETQYF. The CDR3 coding sequence is TGTGCCAGCAGTTCGGTCCTAGCGGAGACCCAGTACTTC.